The 16 T cell receptor beta chains presented below share a single source sample, sequenced in a study of cytomegalovirus exposure and HLA in healthy donors. The PCR contained 60 Vbeta and 13 Jbeta primers. The protocol was immunoSEQ multiplex PCR, while the TCRdb copy is restricted to in-frame clones and leaves out a portion. The data contain over 35,000 clones, roughly 60% of them singletons. Specimen: PBMCs. The source of these receptors is a human donor in good health.

The genes are TRBV5-4 and TRBJ2-3, with D tentatively TRBD1 (6 bases). The CDR3 sequence is 17 residues long. Trimming took off 0 bases at V and 2 bases at J, with 16 bases between the two ends. Germline V gives CDR1 SGHNT, CDR2 YYREEE (reference sequence). CDR3 loop: CASSLGSRGQVTDTQYF. CDR3 in DNA: TGTGCCAGCAGCTTGGGATCCAGGGGTCAAGTCACAGATACGCAGTATTTT.

The CDR3 region is CASSPPTLAYEQYF. The CDR3 DNA is TGTGCCAGCAGCCCACCGACATTAGCCTACGAGCAGTACTTC. The chain combines TRBV7-9 with TRBJ2-7; D call uncertain. CDR1 and CDR2 from the germline V gene are SEHNR and FQNEAQ (reference sequence). Trimming stripped 5 bases from V and 2 bases from J, with 13 bases between. This CDR3 is 14 amino acids long.

This clone came up once. V and J are TRBV2 and TRBJ2-2; TRBD1 might be the D (5 bases). V was pared by 5 bases and J by 4 bases, with 11 bases between. The CDR3 loop spans 14 amino acids. Germline-derived CDR1 and CDR2 are SNHLY and FYNNEI. The CDR3 spells CASSLRVFTGELFF. The DNA for the CDR3 is TGTGCCAGCAGTCTCAGGGTTTTCACCGGGGAGCTGTTTTTT.

J is TRBJ2-4 and V is TRBV9; TRBD2 aligns across 9 bases. Losses at the gene ends were 4 bases for V and 9 bases for J; bases not matched to a gene: 5. This CDR3 comprises 13 residues. Germline CDR1 is SGDLS and CDR2 is YYNGEE. Written as DNA, the CDR3 is TGTGCCAGCAGCCTCAAAGCGGGAGGCATTCAGTACTTC. Protein product: CASSLKAGGIQYF.

This clone has more than one count but fewer than ten. The V gene is TRBV7-9, the J gene TRBJ1-1, with D possibly being TRBD1 (6 bases). This CDR3 is built from 13 residues. Trimming stripped 8 bases from V and 1 base from J, with 11 bases between. Germline CDR1 is SEHNR and CDR2 is FQNEAQ (reference sequence). CDR3 sequence reads: CASQGSGNTEAFF. DNA for the CDR3: TGTGCCAGCCAGGGGTCGGGGAACACTGAAGCTTTCTTT.

The J gene is TRBJ2-1, the V gene TRBV5-6; D is unclear. This CDR3 comprises 13 residues. The germline CDR1 and CDR2 sequences are SGHDT and YYEEEE. Trimming cost V 1 base and J 8 bases, with 10 bases left between them. This chain's CDR3 is CASSLKQLDEQFF. Written as DNA, the CDR3 is TGTGCCAGCAGCTTGAAACAGCTTGATGAGCAGTTCTTC.

This clone was observed a handful of times. The chain employs TRBV4-1 and TRBJ1-5, with 7 bases aligning to TRBD1. CDR3 length: 17 residues. The germline V gene has CDR1 MGHRA and CDR2 YSYEKL. V shed 1 base, J shed 1 base, and the junction held 7 bases outside the gene matches. Here the CDR3 DNA reads TGCGCCAGCAGCCAAGTTGGAGGGGGCTTAAGCAATCAGCCCCAGCATTTT. It encodes CASSQVGGGLSNQPQHF.

The chain uses TRBV7-6 and TRBJ2-7; D uncertain. CDR1 and CDR2 from the germline V gene are SGHVS and FNYEAQ. This CDR3 has 14 amino acids. The V gene lost 4 bases and the J gene lost 2 bases, with 12 bases spanning the gap. CDR3 sequence: CASSSWPRTYEQYF. The CDR3 coding sequence is TGTGCCAGCAGCTCCTGGCCTCGTACCTACGAGCAGTACTTC. The whole variable domain, remainder taken from reference TRBV7-6 and TRBJ2-7, is GAGVSQSPRYKVTKRGQDVALRCDPISGHVSLYWYRQALGQGPEFLTYFNYEAQQDKSGLPNDRFSAERPEGSISTLTIQRTEQRDSAMYRCASSSWPRTYEQYFGPGTRLTVT.

The V and J genes are TRBV9 and TRBJ2-1; D remains ambiguous. Looked up from germline, CDR1 is SGDLS and CDR2 is YYNGEE. The CDR3 runs 13 residues. V was cut by 0 bases and J by 4 bases, with 5 bases left in between. The CDR3, as DNA: TGTGCCAGCAGCGTAGGGCCGTACAATGAGCAGTTCTTC. Its protein product is CASSVGPYNEQFF.

This clone came up a few times. The chain carries TRBV9 and TRBJ1-1; TRBD1 matches at 9 bases. CDR3 length: 14 amino acids. Per the germline V gene, CDR1 is SGDLS and CDR2 is YYNGEE. The V and J ends lost 4 bases and 5 bases, in that order; junction bases with no gene match: 6. CDR3 protein: CASSPSGQGTEAFF. CDR3 DNA sequence: TGTGCCAGCAGCCCCTCGGGACAGGGAACTGAAGCTTTCTTT.

The V call is TRBV25-1, the J call TRBJ1-1; no firm D call. Trimming removed 3 bases at V and 1 base at J, with 6 bases between. Germline V gene data show CDR1 as MGHDK and CDR2 as SYGVNS. The CDR3 totals 13 residues. This chain's CDR3 is CASSDFGNTEAFF. The DNA for the CDR3 is TGTGCCAGCAGTGATTTCGGGAACACTGAAGCTTTCTTT.

This chain links TRBV10-3 with TRBJ1-5; 11 bases match TRBD1. The length of the CDR3 is 14 residues. With 10 bases clipped from V and 2 bases from J, the junction kept 4 bases outside the gene matches. CDR1 is ENHRY, CDR2 SYGVKD, per germline. Written as DNA, the CDR3 is TGTGCCACCCTGGGACAGGGGGGCAATCAGCCCCAGCATTTT. Its protein is CATLGQGGNQPQHF.

The chain has TRBV11-3 and TRBJ1-1; D possibly corresponds to TRBD1 (6 bases). V was trimmed by 1 base and J by 1 base, leaving 10 bases between them. The CDR3 runs 15 residues. CDR1 and CDR2 from the germline V gene are SGHNT and YENEEA. CDR3: CASSLGGGGNTEAFF. CDR3 nucleotide sequence: TGTGCCAGCAGCTTAGGTGGGGGCGGGAACACTGAAGCTTTCTTT. The entire variable domain, with the rest obtained from reference TRBV11-3 and TRBJ1-1, is as follows: EAGVVQSPRYKIIEKKQPVAFWCNPISGHNTLYWYLQNLGQGPELLIRYENEEAVDDSQLPKDRFSAERLKGVDSTLKIQPAELGDSAVYLCASSLGGGGNTEAFFGQGTRLTVV.

The chain has TRBV5-4 and TRBJ2-1; 8 bases are shared with TRBD2. V was pared by 1 base and J by 5 bases, with 8 bases of the junction left unmatched. Germline CDR1 SGHNT, CDR2 YYREEE (reference sequence). The CDR3 length is 16 residues. CDR3 bases: TGTGCCAGCAGCTTGTATCGGGGGGGCGGGAACAATGAGCAGTTCTTC. Protein sequence: CASSLYRGGGNNEQFF.

V and J are TRBV6-5 and TRBJ1-2, with D hard to call. Trimming removed 0 bases at V and 3 bases at J, with 8 bases between. The CDR3 runs to 14 residues. The V gene's germline CDR1 is MNHEY and CDR2 SVGAGI. CDR3 DNA sequence: TGTGCCAGCAGTTACTCGGTCGAGTACTATGGCTACACCTTC. It encodes CASSYSVEYYGYTF.

This clone turned up a few times. The V call is TRBV6-5, the J call TRBJ1-3; TRBD1 might be the D (6 bases). Germline-derived CDR1 and CDR2 are MNHEY and SVGAGI. Trimming pared 0 bases from V and 8 bases from J, leaving 17 bases between. The CDR3 has 16 amino acids. The CDR3 spells CASSYSGRGDFYTIYF. DNA for the CDR3: TGTGCCAGCAGTTACTCCGGCAGGGGTGATTTCTACACCATATATTTT.